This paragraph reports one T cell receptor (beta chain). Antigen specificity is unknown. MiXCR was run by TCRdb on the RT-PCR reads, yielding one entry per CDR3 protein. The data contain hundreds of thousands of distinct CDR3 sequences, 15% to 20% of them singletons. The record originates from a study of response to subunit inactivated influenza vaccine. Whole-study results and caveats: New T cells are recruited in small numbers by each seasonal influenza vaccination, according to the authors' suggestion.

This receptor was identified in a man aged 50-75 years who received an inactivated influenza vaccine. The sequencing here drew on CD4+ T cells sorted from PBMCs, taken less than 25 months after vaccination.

The CDR3 loop is CASSQGYGQFF. DNA for the CDR3: TGTGCCAGCAGCCAAGGCTACGGGCAGTTCTTC. This sequence joins TRBV14 and TRBJ2-1; D is unresolved. Germline V gene sequence: CDR1 SGHDN, CDR2 FVKESK. Trimming removed 1 base from V and 12 bases from J, with 7 bases in between. CDR3 size: 11 residues. Drawing the rest from reference TRBV14 and TRBJ2-1, the complete variable domain is EAGVTQFPSHSVIEKGQTVTLRCDPISGHDNLYWYRRVMGKEIKFLLHFVKESKQDESGMPNNRFLAERTGGTYSTLKVQPAELEDSGVYFCASSQGYGQFFGPGTRLTVL.